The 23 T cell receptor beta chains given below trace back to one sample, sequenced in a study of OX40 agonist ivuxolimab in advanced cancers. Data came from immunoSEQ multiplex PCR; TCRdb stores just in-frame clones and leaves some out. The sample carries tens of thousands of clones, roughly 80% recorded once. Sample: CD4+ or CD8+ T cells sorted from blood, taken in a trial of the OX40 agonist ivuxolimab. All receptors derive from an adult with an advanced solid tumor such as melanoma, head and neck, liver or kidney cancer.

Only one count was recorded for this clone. This chain's CDR3 is CASTEYTEAFF. CDR3 in DNA: TGTGCCAGCACCGAGTACACTGAAGCTTTCTTT. The chain joins TRBV6-1 to TRBJ1-1; D call uncertain. The CDR3 runs 11 residues. Germline CDR1 MNHNS, CDR2 SASEGT. With 7 bases removed from V and 3 bases from J, the gap between germline ends came to 6 bases.

Here the CDR3 DNA reads TGTGCCAGCAGCTTAGCCTCCTCGGCGGACGAGCAGTACTTC. This translates into CASSLASSADEQYF. The V and J genes are TRBV7-6 and TRBJ2-7; no reliable D call. There are 14 residues in the CDR3. Trimming cost V 0 bases and J 5 bases, with 11 bases left between them. Germline V gene lookup returns CDR1 SGHVS and CDR2 FNYEAQ.

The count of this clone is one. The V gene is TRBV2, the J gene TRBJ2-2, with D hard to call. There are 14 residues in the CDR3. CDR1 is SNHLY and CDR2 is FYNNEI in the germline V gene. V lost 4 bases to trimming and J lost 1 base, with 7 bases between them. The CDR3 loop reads CASSVFGNTGELFF. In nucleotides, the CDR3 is TGTGCCAGCAGTGTATTCGGGAACACCGGGGAGCTGTTTTTT.

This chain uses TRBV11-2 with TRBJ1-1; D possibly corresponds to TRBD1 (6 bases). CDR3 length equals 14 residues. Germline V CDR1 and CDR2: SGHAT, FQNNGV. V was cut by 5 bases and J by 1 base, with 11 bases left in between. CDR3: CASSLEGGNTEAFF. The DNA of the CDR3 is TGTGCCAGCAGCCTCGAGGGGGGGAACACTGAAGCTTTCTTT.

The CDR3 sequence: CAWSVGGGGHPPYHNSPLHF. Written as DNA, the CDR3 is TGTGCCTGGAGTGTAGGTGGGGGGGGGCATCCCCCCTACCATAATTCACCCCTCCACTTT. V usage is TRBV30 and J usage is TRBJ1-6; possibly TRBD1 for D (6 bases). In germline, CDR1 is GTSNPN, CDR2 SVGIG (reference sequence). The V end was cut by 0 bases, the J end by 5 bases, with 26 bases between. This CDR3 is built from 20 residues.

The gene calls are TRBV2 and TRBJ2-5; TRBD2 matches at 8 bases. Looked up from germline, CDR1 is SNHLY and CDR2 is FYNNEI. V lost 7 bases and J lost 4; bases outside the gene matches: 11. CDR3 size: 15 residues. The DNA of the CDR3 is TGTGCCAGCAACGGCATAGCGGGGCCCGGAGAGACCCAGTACTTC. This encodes CASNGIAGPGETQYF.

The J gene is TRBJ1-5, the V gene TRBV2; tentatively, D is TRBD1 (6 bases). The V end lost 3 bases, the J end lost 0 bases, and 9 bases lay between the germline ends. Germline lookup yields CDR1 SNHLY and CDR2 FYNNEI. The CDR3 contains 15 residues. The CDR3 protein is CASSEAGDSNQPQHF. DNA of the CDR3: TGTGCCAGCAGTGAGGCAGGGGATAGCAATCAGCCCCAGCATTTT.

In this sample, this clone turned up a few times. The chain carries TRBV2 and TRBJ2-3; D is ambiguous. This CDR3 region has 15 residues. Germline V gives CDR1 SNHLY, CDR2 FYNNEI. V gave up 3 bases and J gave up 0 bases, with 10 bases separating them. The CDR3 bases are TGTGCCAGCAGTGACTTGCCCTCTAGCACAGATACGCAGTATTTT. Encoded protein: CASSDLPSSTDTQYF. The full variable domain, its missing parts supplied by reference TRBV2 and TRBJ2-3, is EPEVTQTPSHQVTQMGQEVILRCVPISNHLYFYWYRQILGQKVEFLVSFYNNEISEKSEIFDDQFSVERPDGSNFTLKIRSTKLEDSAMYFCASSDLPSSTDTQYFGPGTRLTVL.

The CDR3 protein is CASSEQGARNTGELFF. Written as DNA, the CDR3 is TGTGCCAGCAGTGAACAGGGGGCGAGAAACACCGGGGAGCTGTTTTTT. V and J are TRBV2 and TRBJ2-2; 8 bases fit TRBD1. CDR3 size: 16 residues. The junction had 4 bases not matched to a gene; V was cut back by 2 bases and J by 2 bases. Germline lookup yields CDR1 SNHLY and CDR2 FYNNEI. The variable domain in full, completed from reference TRBV2 and TRBJ2-2, reads EPEVTQTPSHQVTQMGQEVILRCVPISNHLYFYWYRQILGQKVEFLVSFYNNEISEKSEIFDDQFSVERPDGSNFTLKIRSTKLEDSAMYFCASSEQGARNTGELFFGEGSRLTVL.

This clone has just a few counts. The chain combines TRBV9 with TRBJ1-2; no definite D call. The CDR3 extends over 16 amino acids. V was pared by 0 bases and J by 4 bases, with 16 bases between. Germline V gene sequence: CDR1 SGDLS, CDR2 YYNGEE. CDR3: CASSVDYGWAPYGYTF. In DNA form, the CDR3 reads TGTGCCAGCAGCGTAGATTACGGGTGGGCTCCCTATGGCTACACCTTC.

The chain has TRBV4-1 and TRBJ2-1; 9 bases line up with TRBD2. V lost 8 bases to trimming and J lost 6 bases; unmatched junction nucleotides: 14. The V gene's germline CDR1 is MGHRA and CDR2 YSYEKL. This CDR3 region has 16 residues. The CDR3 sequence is CASSTGGSGGSNEQFF. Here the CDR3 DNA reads TGCGCCAGCTCAACTGGGGGAAGCGGGGGGTCCAATGAGCAGTTCTTC.

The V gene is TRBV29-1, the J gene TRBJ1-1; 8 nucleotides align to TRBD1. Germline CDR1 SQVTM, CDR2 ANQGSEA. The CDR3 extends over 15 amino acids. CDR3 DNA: TGCAGTGGAGGACAGGGCGGGAGTGGGAACACTGAAGCTTTCTTT. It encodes CSGGQGGSGNTEAFF.

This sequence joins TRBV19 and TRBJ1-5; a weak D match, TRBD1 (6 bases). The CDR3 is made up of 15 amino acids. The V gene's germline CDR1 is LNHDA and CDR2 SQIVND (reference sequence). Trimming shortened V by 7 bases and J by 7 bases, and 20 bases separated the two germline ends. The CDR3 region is CASNVGQPNGQPQHF. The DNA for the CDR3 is TGTGCCAGTAACGTCGGACAGCCCAACGGGCAGCCCCAGCATTTT.

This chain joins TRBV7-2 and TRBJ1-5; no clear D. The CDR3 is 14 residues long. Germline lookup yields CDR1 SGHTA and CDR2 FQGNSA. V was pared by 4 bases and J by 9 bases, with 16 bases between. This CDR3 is CASSSSPLEWPQHF. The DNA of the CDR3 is TGTGCCAGCAGCTCGAGCCCCCTTGAGTGGCCCCAGCATTTT.

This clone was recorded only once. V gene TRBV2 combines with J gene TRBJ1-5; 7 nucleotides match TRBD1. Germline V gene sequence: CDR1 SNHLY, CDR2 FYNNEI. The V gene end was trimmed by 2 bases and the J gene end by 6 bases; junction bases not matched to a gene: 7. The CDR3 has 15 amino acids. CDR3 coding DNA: TGTGCCAGCAGTGAAATTGGGGCAGGGGGTCAGCCCCAGCATTTT. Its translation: CASSEIGAGGQPQHF.

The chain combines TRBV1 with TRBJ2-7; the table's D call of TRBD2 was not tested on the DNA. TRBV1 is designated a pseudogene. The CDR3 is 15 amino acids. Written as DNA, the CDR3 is TGCACCAGCAGCCAAGAAACTAGCGGAACCTACGAGCAGTACTTC. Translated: CTSSQETSGTYEQYF.

The CDR3 is CACEGDSYEQYF. CDR3 sequence (DNA): TGTGCGTGCGAGGGGGACTCCTACGAGCAGTACTTC. V gene TRBV6-1 combines with J gene TRBJ2-7; the D gene is possibly TRBD1 (6 bases). CDR1 is MNHNS and CDR2 is SASEGT in the germline V gene. The CDR3 runs 12 residues.

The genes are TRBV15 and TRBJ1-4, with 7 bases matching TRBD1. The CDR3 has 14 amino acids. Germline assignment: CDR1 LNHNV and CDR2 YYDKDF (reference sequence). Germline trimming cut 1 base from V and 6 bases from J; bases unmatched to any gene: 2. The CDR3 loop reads CATSRGTGDEKLFF. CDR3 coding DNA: TGTGCCACCAGCAGAGGGACAGGAGATGAAAAACTGTTTTTT.

Written as DNA, the CDR3 is TGTGCCAGCAGCAGTAGACAGGGCCAGCCCCAGCATTTT. It specifies CASSSRQGQPQHF. The chain recombines TRBV7-3 with TRBJ1-5, with 7 bases matching TRBD1. Germline V gene data show CDR1 as SGHTA and CDR2 as FQGTGA. The CDR3 runs 13 residues. V dropped 5 bases and J dropped 7; count of bases not matched to a gene: 5.

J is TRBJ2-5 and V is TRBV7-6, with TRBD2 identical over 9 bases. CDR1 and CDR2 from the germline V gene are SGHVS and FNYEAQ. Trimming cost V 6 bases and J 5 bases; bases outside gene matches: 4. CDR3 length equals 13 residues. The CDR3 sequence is CASSGTSRETQYF. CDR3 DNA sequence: TGTGCCAGCAGTGGGACTAGCCGGGAGACCCAGTACTTC.

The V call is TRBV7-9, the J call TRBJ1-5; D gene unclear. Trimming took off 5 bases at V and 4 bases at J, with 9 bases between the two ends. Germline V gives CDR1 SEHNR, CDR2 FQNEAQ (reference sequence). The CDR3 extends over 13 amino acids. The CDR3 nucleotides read TGTGCCAGCAGCCTTAACAGTAATCAGCCCCAGCATTTT. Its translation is CASSLNSNQPQHF.

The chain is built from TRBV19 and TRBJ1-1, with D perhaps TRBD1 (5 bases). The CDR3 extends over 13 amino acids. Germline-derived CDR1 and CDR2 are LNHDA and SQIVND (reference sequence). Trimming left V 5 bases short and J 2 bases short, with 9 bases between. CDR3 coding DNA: TGTGCCAGTAGTCAAGACAGAAACACTGAAGCTTTCTTT. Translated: CASSQDRNTEAFF.

Here the CDR3 reads CASSDRGTGAQYF. CDR3 DNA sequence: TGTGCCAGCAGTGACAGGGGGACGGGGGCCCAGTACTTC. The rearrangement links TRBV2 to TRBJ2-5; the D gene is possibly TRBD1 (7 bases). The germline V gene has CDR1 SNHLY and CDR2 FYNNEI. V was cut by 3 bases and J by 9 bases, with 14 bases left in between. This CDR3 has 13 residues. The full variable domain, rest sourced from reference TRBV2 and TRBJ2-5, is EPEVTQTPSHQVTQMGQEVILRCVPISNHLYFYWYRQILGQKVEFLVSFYNNEISEKSEIFDDQFSVERPDGSNFTLKIRSTKLEDSAMYFCASSDRGTGAQYFGPGTRLLVL.